The 10 T cell receptor beta chains given below trace back to one sample, sequenced in a study of shared clonotypes between healthy human individuals. TCRdb's copy holds only in-frame clones and misses some; the assay was immunoSEQ multiplex PCR. Found here are over a million clones, 95% to 99% of them singletons; the top ten hold around 0.45%. Specimen: naive CD4+ T cells sorted from blood. The subset was: CD45RA+ positively selected. The receptors derive from a young man in good health.

V usage is TRBV19 and J usage is TRBJ1-5, with D possibly TRBD1 on 5 matching bases. Trimming stripped 3 bases from V and 4 bases from J, with 10 bases between. From germline, CDR1 is LNHDA and CDR2 SQIVND (reference sequence). The CDR3 contains 14 residues. The CDR3 is CASSIGRVNQPQHF. CDR3 nucleotides: TGTGCCAGTAGTATTGGCAGGGTGAATCAGCCCCAGCATTTT.

The genes are TRBV6-1 and TRBJ2-2, with TRBD2 as a possible D gene (6 bases). The germline V gene has CDR1 MNHNS and CDR2 SASEGT. V was clipped by 9 bases and J by 4 bases, with 18 bases between them. This CDR3 is built from 15 residues. CDR3 nucleotide sequence: TGTGCCAGTGGAGGGAACGTGGGAGGCACCGGGGAGCTGTTTTTT. It yields the protein CASGGNVGGTGELFF.

V gene TRBV28 combines with J gene TRBJ2-3; 11 positions agree with TRBD2. Trimming at V came to 6 bases and at J to 5 bases, leaving 7 bases not matched to a gene. CDR1 and CDR2 from the germline V gene are MDHEN and SYDVKM. The CDR3 is made up of 15 amino acids. CDR3 coding DNA: TGTGCCAGCAGGACTAGCGGGACATCTGGAGATACGCAGTATTTT. Protein: CASRTSGTSGDTQYF.

The chain is built from TRBV18 and TRBJ2-5; 8 bases agree with TRBD1. CDR3 size: 16 residues. Germline V gene lookup returns CDR1 KGHSH and CDR2 LQKENI. With 3 bases clipped from V and 7 bases from J, the junction kept 13 bases outside the gene matches. The CDR3 loop is CASSPLPGGSFVTQYF. The CDR3 DNA follows: TGTGCCAGCTCACCCCTGCCAGGGGGCTCTTTTGTGACCCAGTACTTC.

The chain carries TRBV4-1 and TRBJ1-2, with a tentative D call TRBD1 (5 bases). The V and J ends lost 3 bases and 6 bases respectively, with 5 bases between them. From germline, CDR1 is MGHRA and CDR2 YSYEKL. The CDR3 is made up of 11 amino acids. The CDR3 loop is CASSQTDGYTF. Written as DNA, the CDR3 is TGCGCCAGCAGCCAGACAGATGGCTACACCTTC.

This chain links TRBV7-2 with TRBJ2-1; maybe TRBD2 (5 bases). CDR1 SGHTA and CDR2 FQGNSA come from the germline V gene. V was pared by 5 bases and J by 12 bases, with 14 bases between. The CDR3 sequence is 12 residues long. This CDR3 is CASSLRTSVQFF. CDR3 sequence (DNA): TGTGCCAGCAGCCTACGGACTTCCGTGCAGTTCTTC.

This clone was seen a single time. The chain has TRBV19 and TRBJ2-1, with D maybe TRBD2 (5 bases). The CDR3 runs 14 residues. Germline-derived CDR1 and CDR2 are LNHDA and SQIVND (reference sequence). The V and J ends lost 3 bases and 7 bases respectively, with 13 bases between them. Here the CDR3 DNA reads TGTGCCAGTAGTATGAGGGCTGTTTCAAATGAGCAGTTCTTC. Translating it yields CASSMRAVSNEQFF.

The chain uses TRBV2 and TRBJ2-2; D uncertain. This CDR3 has 12 amino acids. Germline assignment: CDR1 SNHLY and CDR2 FYNNEI. The V end was cut by 7 bases, the J end by 1 base, with 4 bases between. CDR3: CASNGNTGELFF. The DNA for the CDR3 is TGTGCCAGCAACGGGAACACCGGGGAGCTGTTTTTT.

The chain recombines TRBV6-4 with TRBJ2-3, with a tentative D call TRBD1 (5 bases). The CDR3 runs to 14 residues. Trimming cost V 11 bases and J 0 bases, with 15 bases left between them. Germline CDR1 and CDR2: MRHNA and SNTAGT. The CDR3, as DNA: TGTGCCGGACGGCCAGACAGAAGCACAGATACGCAGTATTTT. Translation: CAGRPDRSTDTQYF.

V usage is TRBV28 and J usage is TRBJ2-7; 9 bases align to TRBD1. With V trimmed by 3 bases and J by 3 bases, 6 bases remained unmatched. The CDR3 covers 15 residues. Germline values: CDR1 MDHEN, CDR2 SYDVKM. CDR3 loop: CASSFPGTGIYEQYF. The CDR3 DNA is TGTGCCAGCAGTTTCCCCGGGACAGGGATCTACGAGCAGTACTTC.